This TCR beta chain was obtained from a study of immune evolution from preneoplasia to lung adenocarcinoma. Some clones are missing from TCRdb's copy, which holds only in-frame ones; the method was immunoSEQ multiplex PCR. This table holds over 4,000 clones, roughly 80% found once. Germline V gene lookup returns CDR1 MDHEN and CDR2 SYDVKM. The germline V and J ends were trimmed by 2 bases and 4 bases, with 11 bases remaining between them. The CDR3 is 14 amino acids. Concerning this clone itself: Its antigen is currently unknown.

The study, taken as a whole, reports: Compared with EGFR-mutant or double wild-type lesions, KRAS-mutant nodules were more clonal.

The chain employs TRBV28 and TRBJ1-1; tentatively, D is TRBD1 (5 bases). This sequence was found in a person in their 70s with lung adenocarcinoma. Sequencing was performed on FFPE minimally invasive lung adenocarcinoma tissue. The chain's CDR3 is CASSLPGGFTEAFF. CDR3 DNA: TGTGCCAGCAGTTTACCGGGGGGTTTCACTGAAGCTTTCTTT.